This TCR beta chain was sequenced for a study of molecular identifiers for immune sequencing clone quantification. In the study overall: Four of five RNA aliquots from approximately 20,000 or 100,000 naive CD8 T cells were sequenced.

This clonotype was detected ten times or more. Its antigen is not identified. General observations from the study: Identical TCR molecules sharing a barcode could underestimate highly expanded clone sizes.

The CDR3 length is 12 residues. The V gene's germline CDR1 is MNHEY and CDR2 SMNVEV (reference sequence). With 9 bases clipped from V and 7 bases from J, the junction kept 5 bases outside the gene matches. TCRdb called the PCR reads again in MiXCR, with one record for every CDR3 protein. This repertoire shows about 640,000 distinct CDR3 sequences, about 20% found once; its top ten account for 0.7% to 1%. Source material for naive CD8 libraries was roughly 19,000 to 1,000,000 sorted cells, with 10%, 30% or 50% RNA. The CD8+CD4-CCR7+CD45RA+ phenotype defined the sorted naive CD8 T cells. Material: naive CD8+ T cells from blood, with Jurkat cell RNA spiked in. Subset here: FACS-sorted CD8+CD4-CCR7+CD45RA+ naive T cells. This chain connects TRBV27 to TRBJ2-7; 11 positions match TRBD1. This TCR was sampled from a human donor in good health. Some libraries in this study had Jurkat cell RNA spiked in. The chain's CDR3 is CASRTGGREQYF. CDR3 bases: TGTGCCAGTAGGACAGGGGGCCGTGAGCAGTACTTC.